This TCR beta chain is drawn from a study of cytomegalovirus exposure and HLA in healthy donors. Study details: The Caucasian-associated ancestry cluster held less than 85% of more than 350 genotyped donors.

60 Vbeta and 13 Jbeta primers were used in PCR. Clones were sequenced by immunoSEQ multiplex PCR, and TCRdb holds only the in-frame ones, with some missing. The table shows roughly 190,000 clones, with roughly a tenth occurring only once. This clone has just a few counts. V lost 5 bases and J lost 6; bases outside the gene matches: 9. There are 16 residues in the CDR3. Germline CDR1 and CDR2: SGHAT and FQNNGV. The clonotype was recovered from a woman in her 30s in good health and CMV-seropositive. Material: PBMCs. The rearrangement uses TRBV11-2 and TRBJ1-6; TRBD1 matches 8 bases. The CDR3 DNA reads as TGTGCCAGCAGCACTCGGACAGGGTTTATTAATTCACCCCTCCACTTT. Translation gives CASSTRTGFINSPLHF.